This T cell receptor beta chain was retrieved from a study of cytomegalovirus exposure and HLA in healthy donors. Per germline, CDR1 MDHEN and CDR2 SYDVKM. V was pared by 2 bases and J by 5 bases, with 13 bases between. This CDR3 has 14 amino acids. Vbeta (60) and Jbeta (13) primers were used in the PCR. Some clones are missing from TCRdb's copy, which holds only in-frame ones; the method was immunoSEQ multiplex PCR. This table holds roughly 110,000 clones, approximately 80% found once. Sequenced input: PBMCs. The chain is built from TRBV28 and TRBJ2-7; TRBD1 is a possible D gene (5 bases). The clonotype was recovered from a woman in her 30s in good health and CMV-seropositive. The CDR3 here is CASSLKTQGHEQYF. CDR3 nucleotides: TGTGCCAGCAGTTTAAAGACTCAGGGCCACGAGCAGTACTTC.